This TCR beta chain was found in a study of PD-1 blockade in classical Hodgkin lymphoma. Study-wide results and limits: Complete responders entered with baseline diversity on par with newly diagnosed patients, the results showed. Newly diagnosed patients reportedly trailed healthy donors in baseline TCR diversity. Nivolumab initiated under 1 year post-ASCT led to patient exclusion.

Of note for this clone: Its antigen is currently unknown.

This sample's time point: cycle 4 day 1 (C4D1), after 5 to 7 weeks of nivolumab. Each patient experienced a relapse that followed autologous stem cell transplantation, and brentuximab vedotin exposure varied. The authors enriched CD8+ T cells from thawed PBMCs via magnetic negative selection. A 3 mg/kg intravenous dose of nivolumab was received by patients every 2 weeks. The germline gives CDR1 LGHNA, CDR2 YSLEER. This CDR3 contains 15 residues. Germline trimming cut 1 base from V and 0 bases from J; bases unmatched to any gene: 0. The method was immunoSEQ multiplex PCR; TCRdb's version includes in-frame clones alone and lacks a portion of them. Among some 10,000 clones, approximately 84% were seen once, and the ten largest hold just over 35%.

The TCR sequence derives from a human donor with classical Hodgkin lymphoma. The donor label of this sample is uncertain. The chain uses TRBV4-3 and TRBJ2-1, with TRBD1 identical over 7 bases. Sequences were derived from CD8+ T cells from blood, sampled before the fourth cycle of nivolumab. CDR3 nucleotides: TGCGCCAGCAGCCAAGGACAGGGCTCCTACAATGAGCAGTTCTTC. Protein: CASSQGQGSYNEQFF.